This entry features one T cell receptor (beta chain) sequence. This entry comes from a study of blood T cell repertoires in COVID-19. Study at large: In each case, the material was cDNA or gDNA derived from T cells, B-cell-depleted T cells, or PBMCs.

Trimming shortened V by 0 bases and J by 6 bases, and 6 bases separated the two germline ends. From germline, CDR1 is LGHDT and CDR2 YNNKEL (reference sequence). This CDR3 has 12 amino acids. Data came from immunoSEQ multiplex PCR; TCRdb stores just in-frame clones and leaves some out. The table records 190,000 or so clones, 90% of them present only once. The receptor was derived from a man aged 50 or older with acute or convalescent COVID-19. Sequencing used peripheral blood. The rearrangement links TRBV3-1 (or the pseudogene TRBV3-2) to TRBJ2-7, with D possibly TRBD2 on 5 matching bases. As DNA, the CDR3 is TGTGCCAGCAGCCAAGAACGGGGCGAGCAGTACTTC. This encodes CASSQERGEQYF.